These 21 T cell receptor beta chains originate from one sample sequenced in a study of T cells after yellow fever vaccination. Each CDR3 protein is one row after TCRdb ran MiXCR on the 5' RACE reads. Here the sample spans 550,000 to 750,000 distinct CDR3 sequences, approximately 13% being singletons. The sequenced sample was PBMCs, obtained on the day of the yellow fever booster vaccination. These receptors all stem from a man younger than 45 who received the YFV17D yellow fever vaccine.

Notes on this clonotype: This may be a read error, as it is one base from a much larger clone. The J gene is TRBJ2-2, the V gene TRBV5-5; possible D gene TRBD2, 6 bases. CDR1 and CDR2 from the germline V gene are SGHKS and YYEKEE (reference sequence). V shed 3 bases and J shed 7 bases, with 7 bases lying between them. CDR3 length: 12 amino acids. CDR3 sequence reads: CASSWGVGELFF. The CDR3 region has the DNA TGTGCCAGCAGCTGGGGGGTCGGGGAGCTGTTTTTT.

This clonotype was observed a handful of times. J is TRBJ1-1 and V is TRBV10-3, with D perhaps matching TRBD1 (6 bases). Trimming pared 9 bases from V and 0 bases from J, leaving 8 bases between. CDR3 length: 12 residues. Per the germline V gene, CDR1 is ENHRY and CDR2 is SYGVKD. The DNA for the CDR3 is TGTGCCATTCAGGGGATGAACACTGAAGCTTTCTTT. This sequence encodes CAIQGMNTEAFF.

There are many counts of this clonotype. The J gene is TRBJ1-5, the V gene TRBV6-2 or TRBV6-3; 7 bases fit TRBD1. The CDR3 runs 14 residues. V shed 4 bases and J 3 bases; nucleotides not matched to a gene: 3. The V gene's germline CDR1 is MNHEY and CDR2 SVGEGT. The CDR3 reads CASSSTGTNQPQHF. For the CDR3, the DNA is TGTGCCAGCAGTTCGACAGGGACCAATCAGCCCCAGCATTTT.

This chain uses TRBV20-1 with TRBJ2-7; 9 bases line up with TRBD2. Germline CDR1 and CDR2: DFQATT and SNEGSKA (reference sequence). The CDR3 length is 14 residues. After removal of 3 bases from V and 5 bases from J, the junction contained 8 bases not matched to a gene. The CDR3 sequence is CSARGGRGVDEQYF. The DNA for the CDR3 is TGCAGTGCTAGGGGCGGGAGGGGTGTGGACGAGCAGTACTTC.

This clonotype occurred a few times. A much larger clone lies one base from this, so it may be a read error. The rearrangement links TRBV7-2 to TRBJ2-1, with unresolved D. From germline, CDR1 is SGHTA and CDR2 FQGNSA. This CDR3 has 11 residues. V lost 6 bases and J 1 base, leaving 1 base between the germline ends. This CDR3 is CASRSYNEQFF. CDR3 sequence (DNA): TGTGCCAGCAGGTCCTACAATGAGCAGTTCTTC. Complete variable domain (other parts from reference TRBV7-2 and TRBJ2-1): GAGVSQSPSNKVTEKGKDVELRCDPISGHTALYWYRQSLGQGLEFLIYFQGNSAPDKSGLPSDRFSAERTGGSVSTLTIQRTQQEDSAVYLCASRSYNEQFFGPGTRLTVL.

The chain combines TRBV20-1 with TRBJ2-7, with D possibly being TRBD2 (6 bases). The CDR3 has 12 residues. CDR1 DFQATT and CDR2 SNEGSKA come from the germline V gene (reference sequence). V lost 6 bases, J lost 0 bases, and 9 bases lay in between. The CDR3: CSAGGNSYEQYF. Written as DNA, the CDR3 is TGCAGTGCAGGCGGGAACTCCTACGAGCAGTACTTC.

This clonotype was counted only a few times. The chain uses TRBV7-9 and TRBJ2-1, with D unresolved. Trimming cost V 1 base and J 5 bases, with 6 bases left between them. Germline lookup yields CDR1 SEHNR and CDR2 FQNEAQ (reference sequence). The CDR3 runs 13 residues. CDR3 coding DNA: TGTGCCAGCAGCTTAGGTGTAAACAATGAGCAGTTCTTC. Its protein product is CASSLGVNNEQFF.

CDR3 in DNA: TGTGCCAGCAGTTTCTCAAGGGTGGGGTCACCCCTCCACTTT. It yields the protein CASSFSRVGSPLHF. The rearrangement links TRBV28 to TRBJ1-6, with D hard to call. V lost 3 bases, J lost 10 bases, and 13 bases lay in between. Germline lookup yields CDR1 MDHEN and CDR2 SYDVKM. The CDR3 contains 14 residues.

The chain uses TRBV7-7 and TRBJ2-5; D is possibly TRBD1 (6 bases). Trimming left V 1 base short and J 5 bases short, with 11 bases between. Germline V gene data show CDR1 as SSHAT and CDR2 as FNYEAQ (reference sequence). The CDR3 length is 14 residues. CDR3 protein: CASSLVQGSETQYF. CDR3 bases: TGTGCCAGCAGCTTAGTTCAGGGGTCTGAGACCCAGTACTTC.

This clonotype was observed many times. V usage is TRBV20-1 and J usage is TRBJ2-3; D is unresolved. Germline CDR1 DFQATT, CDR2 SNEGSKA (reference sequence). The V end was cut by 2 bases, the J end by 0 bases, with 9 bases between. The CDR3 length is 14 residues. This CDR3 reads CSARRLTSTDTQYF. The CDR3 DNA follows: TGCAGTGCTAGAAGGTTAACTAGCACAGATACGCAGTATTTT.

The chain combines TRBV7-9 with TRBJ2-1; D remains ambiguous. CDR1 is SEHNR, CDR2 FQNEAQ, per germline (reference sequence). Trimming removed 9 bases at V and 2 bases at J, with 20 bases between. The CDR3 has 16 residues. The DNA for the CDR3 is TGTGCCAGGGGCCCCGGGCTCGGACCAACCTACAATGAGCAGTTCTTC. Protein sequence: CARGPGLGPTYNEQFF.

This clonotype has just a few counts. CDR3 sequence: CASSRERDDTGELFF. In DNA, the CDR3 is TGTGCCAGCAGCCGGGAGCGGGACGACACCGGGGAGCTGTTTTTT. This chain uses TRBV5-6 with TRBJ2-2, with TRBD2 identical over 7 bases. CDR1 is SGHDT, CDR2 YYEEEE, per germline. The V segment lost 4 bases and the J segment 3 bases; nucleotides outside the gene matches: 6. This CDR3 is 15 amino acids long.

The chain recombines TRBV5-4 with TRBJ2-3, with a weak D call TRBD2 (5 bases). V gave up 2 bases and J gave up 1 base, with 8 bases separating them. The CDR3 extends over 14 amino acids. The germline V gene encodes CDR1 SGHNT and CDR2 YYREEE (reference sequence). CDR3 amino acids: CASSFSVRTDTQYF. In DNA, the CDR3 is TGTGCCAGCAGCTTTAGCGTTCGCACAGATACGCAGTATTTT. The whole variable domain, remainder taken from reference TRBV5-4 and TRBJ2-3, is ETGVTQSPTHLIKTRGQQVTLRCSSQSGHNTVSWYQQALGQGPQFIFQYYREEENGRGNFPPRFSGLQFPNYSSELNVNALELDDSALYLCASSFSVRTDTQYFGPGTRLTVL.

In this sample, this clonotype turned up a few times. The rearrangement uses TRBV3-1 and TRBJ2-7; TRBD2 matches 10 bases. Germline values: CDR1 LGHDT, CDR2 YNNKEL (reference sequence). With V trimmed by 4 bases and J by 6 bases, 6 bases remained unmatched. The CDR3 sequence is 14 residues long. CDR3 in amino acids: CASSRLAGDVEQYF. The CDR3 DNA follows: TGTGCCAGCAGCCGTCTAGCGGGAGATGTCGAGCAGTACTTC.

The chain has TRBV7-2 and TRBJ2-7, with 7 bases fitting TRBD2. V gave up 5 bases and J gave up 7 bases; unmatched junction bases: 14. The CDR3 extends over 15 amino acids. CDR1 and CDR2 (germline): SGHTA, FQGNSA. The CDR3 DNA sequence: TGTGCCAGCAGCCATTGGTCCGTCAAAGCGGGGGAGCAGTACTTC. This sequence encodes CASSHWSVKAGEQYF.

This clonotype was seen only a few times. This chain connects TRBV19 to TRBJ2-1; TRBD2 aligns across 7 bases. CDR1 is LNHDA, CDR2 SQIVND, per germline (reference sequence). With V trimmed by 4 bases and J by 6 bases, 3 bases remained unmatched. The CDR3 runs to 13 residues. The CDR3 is CASSTGLGNEQFF. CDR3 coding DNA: TGTGCCAGTAGTACCGGACTAGGCAATGAGCAGTTCTTC.

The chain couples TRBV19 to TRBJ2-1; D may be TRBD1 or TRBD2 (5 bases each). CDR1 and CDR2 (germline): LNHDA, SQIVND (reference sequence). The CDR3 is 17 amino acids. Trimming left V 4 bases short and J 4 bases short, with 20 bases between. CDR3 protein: CASSRGNLAGHYNEQFF. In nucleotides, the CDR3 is TGTGCCAGTAGTAGGGGGAACCTAGCCGGGCATTACAATGAGCAGTTCTTC. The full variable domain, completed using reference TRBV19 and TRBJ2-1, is DGGITQSPKYLFRKEGQNVTLSCEQNLNHDAMYWYRQDPGQGLRLIYYSQIVNDFQKGDIAEGYSVSREKKESFPLTVTSAQKNPTAFYLCASSRGNLAGHYNEQFFGPGTRLTVL.

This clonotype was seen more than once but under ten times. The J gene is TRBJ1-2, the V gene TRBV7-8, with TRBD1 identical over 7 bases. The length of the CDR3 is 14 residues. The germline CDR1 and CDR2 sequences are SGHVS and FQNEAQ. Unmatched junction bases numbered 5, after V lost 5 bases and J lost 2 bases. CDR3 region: CASSTRQGNYGYTF. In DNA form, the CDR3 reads TGTGCCAGCAGCACCCGACAGGGCAACTATGGCTACACCTTC.

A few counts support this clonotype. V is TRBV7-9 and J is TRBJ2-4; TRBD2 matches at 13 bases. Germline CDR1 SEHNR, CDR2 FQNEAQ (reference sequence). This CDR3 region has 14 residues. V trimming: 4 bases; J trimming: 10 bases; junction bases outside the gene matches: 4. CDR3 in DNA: TGTGCCAGCAGCTCTGGACTAGCGGGGGAAATTCAGTACTTC. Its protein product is CASSSGLAGEIQYF.

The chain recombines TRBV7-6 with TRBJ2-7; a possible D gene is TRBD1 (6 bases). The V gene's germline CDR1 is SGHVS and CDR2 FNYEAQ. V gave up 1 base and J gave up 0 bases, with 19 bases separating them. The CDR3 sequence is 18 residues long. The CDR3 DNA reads TGTGCCAGCAGCTTAGTCACGGGTGTGGGGGACAACTCCTACGAGCAGTACTTC. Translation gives CASSLVTGVGDNSYEQYF. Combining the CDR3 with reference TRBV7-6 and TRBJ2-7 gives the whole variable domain GAGVSQSPRYKVTKRGQDVALRCDPISGHVSLYWYRQALGQGPEFLTYFNYEAQQDKSGLPNDRFSAERPEGSISTLTIQRTEQRDSAMYRCASSLVTGVGDNSYEQYFGPGTRLTVT.

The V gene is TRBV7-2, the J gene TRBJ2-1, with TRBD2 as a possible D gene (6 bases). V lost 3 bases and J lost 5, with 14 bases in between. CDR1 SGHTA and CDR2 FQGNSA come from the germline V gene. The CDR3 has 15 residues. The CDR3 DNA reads TGTGCCAGCAGCTTGGGGGGAACAGTGGACAATGAGCAGTTCTTC. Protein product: CASSLGGTVDNEQFF.